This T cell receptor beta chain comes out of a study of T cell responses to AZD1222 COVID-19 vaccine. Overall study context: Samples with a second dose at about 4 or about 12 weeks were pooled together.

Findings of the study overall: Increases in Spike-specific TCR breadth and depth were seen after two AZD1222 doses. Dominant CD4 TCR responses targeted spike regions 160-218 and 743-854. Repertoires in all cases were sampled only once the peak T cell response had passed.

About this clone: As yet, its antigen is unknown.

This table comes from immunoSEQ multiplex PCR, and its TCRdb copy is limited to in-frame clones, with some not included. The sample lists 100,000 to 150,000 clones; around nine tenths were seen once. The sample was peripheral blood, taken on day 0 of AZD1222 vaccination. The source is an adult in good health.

The CDR3 sequence is CASSHSQGRNEQFF. The CDR3, as DNA: TGCGCCAGCAGCCATTCCCAGGGGAGGAATGAGCAGTTCTTC. The chain is built from TRBV4-3 and TRBJ2-1; TRBD1 or TRBD2 may be the D gene (6 bases each). Trimming shortened V by 3 bases and J by 7 bases, and 13 bases separated the two germline ends. The CDR3 length is 14 residues. Germline-derived CDR1 and CDR2 are LGHNA and YSLEER.